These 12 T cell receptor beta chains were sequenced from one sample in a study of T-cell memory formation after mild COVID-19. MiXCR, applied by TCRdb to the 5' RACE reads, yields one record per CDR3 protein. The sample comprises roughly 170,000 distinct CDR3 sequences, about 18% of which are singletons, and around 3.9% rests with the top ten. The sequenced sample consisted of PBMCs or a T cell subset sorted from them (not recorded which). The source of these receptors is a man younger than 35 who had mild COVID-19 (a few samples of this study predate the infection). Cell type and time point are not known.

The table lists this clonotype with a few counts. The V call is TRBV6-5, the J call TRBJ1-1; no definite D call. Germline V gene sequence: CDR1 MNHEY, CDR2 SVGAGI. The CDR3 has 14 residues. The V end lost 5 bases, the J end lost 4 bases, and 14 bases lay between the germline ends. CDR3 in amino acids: CASSGGGVSTEAFF. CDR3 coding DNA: TGTGCCAGCAGTGGTGGCGGGGTTAGCACTGAAGCTTTCTTT.

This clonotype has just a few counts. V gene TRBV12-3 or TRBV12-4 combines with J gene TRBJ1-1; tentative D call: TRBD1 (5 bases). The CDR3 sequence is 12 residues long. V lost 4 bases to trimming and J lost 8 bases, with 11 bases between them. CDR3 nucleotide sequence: TGTGCCAGCAGTTCGTCCAGGGTGGAAGCTTTCTTT. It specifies CASSSSRVEAFF.

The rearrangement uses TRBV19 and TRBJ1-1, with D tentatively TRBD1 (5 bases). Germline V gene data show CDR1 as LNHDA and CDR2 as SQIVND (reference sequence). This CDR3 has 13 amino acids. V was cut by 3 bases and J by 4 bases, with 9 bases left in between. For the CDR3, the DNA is TGTGCCAGTAGTATGGTCGGGGGCACTGAAGCTTTCTTT. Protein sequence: CASSMVGGTEAFF.

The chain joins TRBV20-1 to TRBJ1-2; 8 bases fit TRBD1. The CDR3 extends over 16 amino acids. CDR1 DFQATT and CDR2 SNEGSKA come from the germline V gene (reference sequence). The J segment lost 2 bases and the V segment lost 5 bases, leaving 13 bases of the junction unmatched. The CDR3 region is CSAGVPGQGTNYGYTF. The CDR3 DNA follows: TGCAGTGCTGGAGTCCCCGGACAGGGTACAAACTATGGCTACACCTTC.

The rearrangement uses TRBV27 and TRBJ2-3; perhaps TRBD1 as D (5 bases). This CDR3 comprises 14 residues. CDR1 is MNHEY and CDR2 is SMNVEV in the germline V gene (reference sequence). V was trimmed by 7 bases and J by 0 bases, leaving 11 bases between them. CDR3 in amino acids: CASIQKGSTDTQYF. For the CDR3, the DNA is TGTGCCAGCATCCAGAAGGGGAGCACAGATACGCAGTATTTT.

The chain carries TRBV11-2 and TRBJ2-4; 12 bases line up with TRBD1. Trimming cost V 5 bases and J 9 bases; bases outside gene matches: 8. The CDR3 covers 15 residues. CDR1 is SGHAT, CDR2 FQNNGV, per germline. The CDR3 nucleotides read TGTGCCAGCAGCCCCCGCGGGACAGGGGGCATCATTCAGTACTTC. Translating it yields CASSPRGTGGIIQYF.

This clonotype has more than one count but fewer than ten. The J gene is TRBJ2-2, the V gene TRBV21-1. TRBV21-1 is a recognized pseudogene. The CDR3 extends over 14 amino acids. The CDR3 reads CASSKSGNTGELFF. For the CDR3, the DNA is TGTGCCAGCAGCAAATCAGGGAACACCGGGGAGCTGTTTTTT.

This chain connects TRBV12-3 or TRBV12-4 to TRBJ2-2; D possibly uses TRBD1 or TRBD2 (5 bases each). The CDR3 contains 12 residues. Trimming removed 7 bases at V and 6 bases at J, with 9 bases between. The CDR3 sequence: CASIEGSGELFF. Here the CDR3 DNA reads TGTGCCAGCATTGAGGGGTCCGGGGAGCTGTTTTTT.

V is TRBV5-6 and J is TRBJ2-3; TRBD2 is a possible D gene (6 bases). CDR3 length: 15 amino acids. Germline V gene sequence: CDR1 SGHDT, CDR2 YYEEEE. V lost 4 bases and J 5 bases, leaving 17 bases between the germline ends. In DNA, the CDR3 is TGTGCCAGCAGCGTCGGCGGGAACCGGATAGATACGCAGTATTTT. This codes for CASSVGGNRIDTQYF. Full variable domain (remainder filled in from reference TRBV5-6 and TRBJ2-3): DAGVTQSPTHLIKTRGQQVTLRCSPKSGHDTVSWYQQALGQGPQFIFQYYEEEERQRGNFPDRFSGHQFPNYSSELNVNALLLGDSALYLCASSVGGNRIDTQYFGPGTRLTVL.

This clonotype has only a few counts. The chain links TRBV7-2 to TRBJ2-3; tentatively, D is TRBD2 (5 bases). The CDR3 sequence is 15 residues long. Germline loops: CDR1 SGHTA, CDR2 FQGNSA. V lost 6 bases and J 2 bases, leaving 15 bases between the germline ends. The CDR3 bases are TGTGCCAGCAGAGAGGTCCTAGCATCCACAGATACGCAGTATTTT. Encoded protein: CASREVLASTDTQYF.

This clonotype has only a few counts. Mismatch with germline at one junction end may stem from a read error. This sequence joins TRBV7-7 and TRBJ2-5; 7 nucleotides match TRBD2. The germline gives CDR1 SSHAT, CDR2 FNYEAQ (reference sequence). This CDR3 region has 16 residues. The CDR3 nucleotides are TGTGCTAGCAGCCCCCTGGGAGCGGGGAACCAAGAGACCCAGTACTTC. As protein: CASSPLGAGNQETQYF.

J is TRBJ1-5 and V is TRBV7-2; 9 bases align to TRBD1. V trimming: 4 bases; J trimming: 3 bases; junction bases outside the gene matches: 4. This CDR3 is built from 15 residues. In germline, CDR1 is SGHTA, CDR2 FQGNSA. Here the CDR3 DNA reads TGTGCCAGCAGCTCCGGACAGGGGAACAATCAGCCCCAGCATTTT. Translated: CASSSGQGNNQPQHF.